This T cell receptor beta chain appears in the sequencing data of a study of glioma-infiltrating T cells (dated by TCRdb to about 2016). In the study overall: Glioma tissue, non-neoplastic brain tissue and matched peripheral blood mononuclear cells were used as sources from which TCR alpha- and beta-chain repertoires were sequenced. Three low-grade glioma patients, 7 or 8 primary glioblastoma patients and three non-glioma patients contributing non-neoplastic brain tissue were included in the paired cohort. Each tissue-infiltrating repertoire was compared with the same patient's peripheral blood repertoire to measure divergence between tissue and blood T-cell populations. Points the paper makes about the study in general: In non-neoplastic patients, VJ-independent divergence between tissue and blood fell below expectation, whereas in all gliomas, and especially in low-grade gliomas, the divergence rose above expectation. Group comparisons rested on small numbers: three non-neoplastic, three low-grade glioma and fewer than ten glioblastoma patients. Very few CDR3 sequences were found to be shared between tissue and blood, and this scarcity was attributed to high CDR3 diversity and limited sampling.

This clonotype was seen ten or more times. The specificity of this receptor is unknown. Nothing much larger sits one base from this clone, and base qualities are not available. The iRepertoire nested amplicon-rescue multiplex PCR (arm-PCR) platform was used to amplify TCR alpha and beta CDR3 regions from RNA. One-step reverse transcription and amplification used about 85-450 ng of tissue mRNA or PBMC total RNA as input. Following bead purification, Illumina adapters were added by a secondary multiplex PCR, and the libraries were gel-purified between 200 and 400 bp. The libraries contained internal 6-nucleotide barcodes that were used for demultiplexing. Libraries were sequenced on an Illumina MiSeq with 2x220 or 2x250 nucleotide paired-end reads. As for how the authors treated the data: FLASH 1.2.11 was used to merge paired reads, and BWA-MEM then aligned the reads to the GRCh37 human genome before TRA and TRB reads were extracted. An IMGT-derived reference of cassette sequences and CDR3 motifs, with pseudogenes included, was used for V and J assignment. Reads were translated in three frames, and productive CDR3s were defined by a C…FGXG motif without stop codons. Clonotypes were defined as unique combinations of V-J cassette pair and CDR3 amino acid sequence. Filtering of reads was based on Hamming distance, with the threshold set by the sequence error rate of each sample in mapped regions. TCRdb took the public reads, trimmed them with fastp at Q25, ran MiXCR for clone calling and kept in-frame beta chains. Every distinct CDR3 protein forms one entry, paired with its most common genes and DNA. The V and J calls were not made by the authors but by TCRdb's processing. The sample table holds approximately 120,000 distinct CDR3 sequences, of which less than 30% were seen once. 13% to 15% of the sample rests with the top ten.

CDR1 LGHDT and CDR2 YNNKEL were looked up in the germline V gene (reference sequence). The V end gives up 4 bases and the J end 1 base, leaving 4 bases in the junction not matched to a gene. The CDR3, cysteine through phenylalanine, is 15 amino acids long. The sequence is cut down to CDR3 DNA, 45 bases in frame from base 1. Material for sequencing was glioma tissue, nonneoplastic brain tissue, or PBMCs (not recorded which). This sequence uses TRBV3-1 and TRBJ1-3; 7 of the junction bases match TRBD1. This TCR was sampled from a human donor with low-grade glioma or glioblastoma, undergoing nonglioma brain surgery, or in good health (not recorded which). The CDR3 here reads CASSPGQASGNTIYF. The DNA sequence is given as TGTGCCAGCAGCCCAGGACAGGCTTCTGGAAACACCATATATTTT.